The entry below describes one T cell receptor (beta chain). Only a few counts were recorded for this clone. Its antigen is currently not known. There are no base qualities to consult, and no much larger clone falls within one base. This sample stems from a study of blood T cell repertoires in COVID-19 (dated by TCRdb to 2018 to 2020). Context from the whole study: Collaborator samples came from the United States, Italy and Spain and covered acute and convalescent phases of COVID-19. The repertoires were released in a freely available public database intended as a resource for research on the immune response to SARS-CoV-2. Where HLA class I and class II types were available, the types were taken from metadata supplied by the sample provider, not from assay-based typing. The prospective study material was composed of cDNA or gDNA derived from T cells, B-cell-depleted T cells, or PBMCs. Subjects who had been exposed to COVID-19, were actively infected with it, or had recovered from it provided the deeply sampled blood TCRbeta repertoires that made up the dataset. The samples were drawn from the first 160 participants of the ongoing ImmuneRACE study and from 1,200 or so subjects provided by 6 global collaborators. A de-identified subject ID, COVID-19 status, age in years and sex were almost always included in the sample metadata. The investigation overall reported the following: Clinical and demographic metadata were provided uncurated, with the amount varying by source and participant.

TCRbeta CDR3 regions were amplified from genomic DNA using the immunoSEQ Assay, a bias-controlled multiplex PCR. On the authors' methods: The number of nucleated cells in each sample was estimated by amplification of reference gene primers within the assay. Sequence reads were collapsed and filtered to measure the absolute abundance of every unique TCRbeta CDR3 rearrangement. For each sample, productive Simpson clonality was calculated by taking the square root of Simpson's diversity index across productive rearrangements. Imported from immuneACCESS, the table was reduced by TCRdb to in-frame sequences with V and J called. These copies leave out some clones; in studies compared against another copy, an unresolved V gene accounts for under half, and the cause of the remainder is not known. V, J and clone size derive from that table, while D and trimming were established from the DNA sequence. Present in this sample are tens of thousands of clones, more than 80% of which were seen just once. Together, the top ten hold 19% of the sample.

Each collaborating institution followed its own protocols to collect whole blood in K2EDTA tubes. For TCRbeta analysis, collaborator samples were shipped as frozen whole blood, as isolated PBMCs, or as DNA extracted from either sample type. CDR1 and CDR2 are drawn from the germline V gene (reference sequence): MNHEY, SMNVEV. The CDR3 goes from the cysteine to the phenylalanine over 14 residues. Of the read, only the CDR3 DNA is kept; its 42 bases are in frame from base 1. Trimming leaves V shorter by 8 bases and J shorter by 2 bases, with the junction holding 6 bases beyond the gene matches. The clonotype originates from a woman at least 80 years old with acute or convalescent COVID-19. The specimen was peripheral blood. The V and J genes are TRBV27 and TRBJ1-3; 7 middle bases align to TRBD1. The nucleotide sequence is given as TGTGCCAGCCGTCAAACAGGGGCTGGAAACACCATATATTTT. Translated, this gives CASRQTGAGNTIYF.